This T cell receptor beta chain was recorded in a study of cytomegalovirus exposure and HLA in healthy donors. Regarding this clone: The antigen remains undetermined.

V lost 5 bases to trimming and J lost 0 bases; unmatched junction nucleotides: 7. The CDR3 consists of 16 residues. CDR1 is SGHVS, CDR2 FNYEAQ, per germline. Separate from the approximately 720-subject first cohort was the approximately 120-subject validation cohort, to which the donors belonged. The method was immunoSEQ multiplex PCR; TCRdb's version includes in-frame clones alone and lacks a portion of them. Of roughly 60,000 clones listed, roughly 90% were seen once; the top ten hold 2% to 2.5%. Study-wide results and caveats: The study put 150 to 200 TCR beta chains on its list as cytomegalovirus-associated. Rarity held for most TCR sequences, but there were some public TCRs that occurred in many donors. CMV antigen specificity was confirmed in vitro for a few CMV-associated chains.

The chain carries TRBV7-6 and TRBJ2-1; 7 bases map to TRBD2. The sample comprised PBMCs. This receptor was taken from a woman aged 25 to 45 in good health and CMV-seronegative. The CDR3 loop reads CASSLGTISSYNEQFF. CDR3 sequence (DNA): TGTGCCAGCAGCCTCGGGACTATCAGCTCCTACAATGAGCAGTTCTTC.